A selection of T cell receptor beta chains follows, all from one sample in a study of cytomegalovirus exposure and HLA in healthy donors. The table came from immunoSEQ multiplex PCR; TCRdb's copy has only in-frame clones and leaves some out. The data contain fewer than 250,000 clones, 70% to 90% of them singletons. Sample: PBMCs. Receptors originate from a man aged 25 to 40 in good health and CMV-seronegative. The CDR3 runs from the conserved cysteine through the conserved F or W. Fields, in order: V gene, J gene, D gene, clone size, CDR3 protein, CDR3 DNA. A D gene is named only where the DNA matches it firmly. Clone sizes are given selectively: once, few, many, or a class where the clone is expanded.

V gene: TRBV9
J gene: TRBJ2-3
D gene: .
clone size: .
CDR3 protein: CASSTTGMGGPDTQYF
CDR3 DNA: TGTGCCAGCAGCACCACAGGAATGGGGGGGCCAGATACGCAGTATTTT

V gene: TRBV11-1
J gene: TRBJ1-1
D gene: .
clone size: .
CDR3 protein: CASSPEQVDVYTEAFF
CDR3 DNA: TGTGCCAGCAGCCCTGAACAGGTTGATGTGTACACTGAAGCTTTCTTT

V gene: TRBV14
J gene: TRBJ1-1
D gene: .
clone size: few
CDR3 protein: CASSQDPSRAYGAFF
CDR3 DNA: TGTGCCAGCAGCCAAGACCCCTCGAGGGCCTACGGGGCTTTCTTT

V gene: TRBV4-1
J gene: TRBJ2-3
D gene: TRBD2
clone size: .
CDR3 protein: CASSQEGTSGGTDTQYF
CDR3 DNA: TGCGCCAGCAGCCAAGAGGGGACTAGCGGGGGGACAGATACGCAGTATTTT

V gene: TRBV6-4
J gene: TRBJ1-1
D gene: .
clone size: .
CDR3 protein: CASSAGPQNRDTEAFF
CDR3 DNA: TGTGCCAGCAGTGCCGGCCCGCAGAACCGGGACACTGAAGCTTTCTTT

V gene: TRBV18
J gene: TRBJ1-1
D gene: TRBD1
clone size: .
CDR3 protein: CASSPRQGEMNTEAFF
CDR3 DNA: TGTGCCAGCTCACCAAGGCAGGGGGAAATGAACACTGAAGCTTTCTTT

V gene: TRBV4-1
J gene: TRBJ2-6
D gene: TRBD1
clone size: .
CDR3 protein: CASSQLPGTGSRFGSGANVLTF
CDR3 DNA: TGCGCCAGCAGCCAACTCCCCGGGACAGGGTCACGGTTCGGCTCTGGGGCCAACGTCCTGACTTTC

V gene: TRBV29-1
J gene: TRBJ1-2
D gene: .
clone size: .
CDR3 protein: CSVLLSTALYGYTF
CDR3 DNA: TGCAGCGTTCTGCTTTCGACAGCACTCTATGGCTACACCTTC

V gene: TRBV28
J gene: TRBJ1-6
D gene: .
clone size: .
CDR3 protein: CASTRGSSYNSPLHF
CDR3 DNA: TGTGCCAGCACTAGGGGGAGCTCCTATAATTCACCCCTCCACTTT

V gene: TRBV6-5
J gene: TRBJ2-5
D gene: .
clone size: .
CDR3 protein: CASSYSEIQETQYF
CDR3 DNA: TGTGCCAGCAGTTACTCGGAGATCCAAGAGACCCAGTACTTC

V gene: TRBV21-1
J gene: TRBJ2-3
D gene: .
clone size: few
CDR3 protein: CASRCKRGTGSTDTQYF
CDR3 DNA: TGTGCCAGCAGATGCAAAAGAGGGACAGGGAGCACAGATACGCAGTATTTT

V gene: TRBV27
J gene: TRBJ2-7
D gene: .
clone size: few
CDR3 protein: CASSLQGNLYEQYF
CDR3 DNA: TGTGCCAGCAGTTTACAGGGGAACCTCTACGAGCAGTACTTC

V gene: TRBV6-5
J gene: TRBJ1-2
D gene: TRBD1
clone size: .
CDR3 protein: CASSYFGQAYGYTF
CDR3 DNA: TGTGCCAGCAGTTACTTCGGACAGGCCTATGGCTACACCTTC

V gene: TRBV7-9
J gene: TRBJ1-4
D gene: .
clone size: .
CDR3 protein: CASSFRTGSATNEKLFF
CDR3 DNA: TGTGCCAGCAGCTTCCGAACAGGGAGTGCAACTAATGAAAAACTGTTTTTT

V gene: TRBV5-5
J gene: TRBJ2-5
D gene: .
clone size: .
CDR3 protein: CASIFTGGGQETQYF
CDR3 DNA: TGTGCCAGCATCTTTACTGGGGGCGGGCAAGAGACCCAGTACTTC

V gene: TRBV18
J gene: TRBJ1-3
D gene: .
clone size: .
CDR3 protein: CASRTTGFGNTIYF
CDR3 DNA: TGTGCCAGCCGAACGACGGGGTTTGGAAACACCATATATTTT

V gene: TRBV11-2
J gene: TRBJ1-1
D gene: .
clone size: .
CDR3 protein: CASSFTPRAGVTEAFF
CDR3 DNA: TGTGCCAGCAGCTTTACCCCCAGGGCGGGGGTCACTGAAGCTTTCTTT

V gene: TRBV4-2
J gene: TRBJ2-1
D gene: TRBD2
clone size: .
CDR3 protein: CASSDGGVNNEQFF
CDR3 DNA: TGTGCCAGCAGCGACGGGGGGGTTAACAATGAGCAGTTCTTC